Listed below are T cell receptor beta chains from one sample, sequenced in a study of cytomegalovirus exposure and HLA in healthy donors. Only in-frame clones appear in the TCRdb table, and some are missing; sequencing was by immunoSEQ multiplex PCR. Of about 190,000 clones in the sample, roughly 76% were seen once. The material sequenced was PBMCs. These receptors were obtained from a middle-aged man in good health and CMV-seropositive. The CDR3 runs from the conserved cysteine through the conserved F or W. Rows give clone size only sometimes, using once, few, many, or a class for an expanded clone.

>once|TRBV29-1
CSVVRGRGRYEQYF
>NA|TRBV15
CATRPTALNYGYTF
>NA|TRBV19
CASSRGITDTQYF
>NA|TRBV5-1
CASSLEGTSGDF
>NA|TRBV7-3
CASSVAPGMSTDTQYF
>few|TRBV19
CASSISHNSNQPQHF
>few|TRBV7-2
CASSLASTGSGNTIYF
>NA|TRBV6-4
CASSEWAVRQYEQYF
>NA|TRBV5-1
CASSNRTSGIDEQYF
>NA|TRBV6-1
CASRTGDTQYF
>NA|TRBV5-1
CASSSMTSGGYSSYNEQFF
>NA|TRBV30
CAWSPLTDTQYF
>NA|TRBV5-4
CASSLERQETQYF
>NA|TRBV14
CASSQLGSGVPGYGYTF
>NA|TRBV5-6
CASTSYWSSYNSPLHF
>NA|TRBV7-3
CASSIYGPGNSGANVLTF
>NA|TRBV5-6
CASSPWTGSQPQHF
>few|TRBV4-3
CASSQVRESLYGYTF
>NA|TRBV19
CASSQRGGYEQYF
>NA|TRBV13
CASSLGTGGPSGYGYTF
>NA|TRBV7-2
CASSLYRAGLAGGYEQYF
>NA|TRBV5-1
CASSLAASSGNTIYF
>NA|TRBV19
CASSIDGSGGNQPQHF
>NA|TRBV13
CASSSPLAGGSQETQYF
>once|TRBV19
CASRQSPDRDYGYTF
>NA|TRBV19
CASSINRGGGELFF
>NA|TRBV7-3
CASSLSSGVLDTQYF
>NA|TRBV4-3
CASSRGQGSYGYTF
>NA|TRBV7-8
CASTKTGDYGYTF
>NA|TRBV5-1
CARTDRGFCGANVLTF
>NA|TRBV28
CASSFTSGGSYEQYF
>NA|TRBV28
CASSFFAEAFF
>NA|TRBV7-9
CASSLNSGDEQYF
>once|TRBV27
CASSGYMGAANEKLFF
>NA|TRBV6-4
CASSEAGFYSPLHF
>NA|TRBV7-9
CASSLGQGLITDTQYF
>few|TRBV7-6
CASSLALGGRTEAFF
>NA|TRBV7-2
CASSLVARRSKETQYF
>NA|TRBV7-2
CASSGQMRAAERSPLHF
>NA|TRBV7-9
CASSLPLESYGYTF